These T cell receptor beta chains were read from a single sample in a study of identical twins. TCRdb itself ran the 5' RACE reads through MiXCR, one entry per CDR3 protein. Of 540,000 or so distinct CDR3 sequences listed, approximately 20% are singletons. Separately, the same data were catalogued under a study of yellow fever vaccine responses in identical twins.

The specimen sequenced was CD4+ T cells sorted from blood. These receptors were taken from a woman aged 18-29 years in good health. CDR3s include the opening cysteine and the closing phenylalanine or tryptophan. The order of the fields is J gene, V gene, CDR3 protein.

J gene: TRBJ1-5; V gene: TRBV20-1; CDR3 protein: CSASGAQWNQPQHF
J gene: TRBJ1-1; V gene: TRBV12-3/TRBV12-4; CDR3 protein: CASSLQELNTEAFF
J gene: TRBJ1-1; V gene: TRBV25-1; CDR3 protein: CASSESGDSKTNTEAFF
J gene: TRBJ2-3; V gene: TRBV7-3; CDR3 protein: CASSEARKDTQYF
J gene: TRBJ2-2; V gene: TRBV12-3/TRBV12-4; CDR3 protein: CASRLMNTGELFF
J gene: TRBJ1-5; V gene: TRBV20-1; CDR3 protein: CSATLPGFLVGQPQHF
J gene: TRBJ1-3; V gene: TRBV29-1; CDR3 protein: CSVITDSGNTIYF
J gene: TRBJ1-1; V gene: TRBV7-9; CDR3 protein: CASSLSAASTEAFF
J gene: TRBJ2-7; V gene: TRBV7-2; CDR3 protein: CASSLPSTPARYF
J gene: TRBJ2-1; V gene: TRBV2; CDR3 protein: CASSEMTVNEQFF
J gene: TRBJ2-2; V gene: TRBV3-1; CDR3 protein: CASSQDGHTGELFF
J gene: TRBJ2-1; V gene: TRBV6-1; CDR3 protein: CASSDQYNEQFF
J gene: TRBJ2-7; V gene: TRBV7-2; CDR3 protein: CASSTSTGRYEQYF
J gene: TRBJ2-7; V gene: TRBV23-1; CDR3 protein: CASSQSGAPSYEQYF
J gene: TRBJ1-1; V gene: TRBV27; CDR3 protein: CASSARQGPTEAFF
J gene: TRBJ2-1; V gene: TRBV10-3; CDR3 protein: CAISDHGPRSFNPNEQFF
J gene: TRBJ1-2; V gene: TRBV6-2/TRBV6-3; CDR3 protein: CASTPDRADYGYTF
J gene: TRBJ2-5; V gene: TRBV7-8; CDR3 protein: CASSLWASSGPQETQYF
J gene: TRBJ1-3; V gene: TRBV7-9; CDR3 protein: CASSLAPSSGNTIYF
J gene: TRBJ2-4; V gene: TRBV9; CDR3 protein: CASSVDSRNIQYF
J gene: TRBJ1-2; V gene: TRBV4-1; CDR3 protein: CASSPGRLQSDYGYTF
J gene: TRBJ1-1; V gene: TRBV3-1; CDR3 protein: CASSRFGGTGGTEAFF
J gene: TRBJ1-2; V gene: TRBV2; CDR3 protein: CASSGDRNQRWGYTF
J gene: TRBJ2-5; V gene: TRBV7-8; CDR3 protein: CASSLSLGRTAGGETQYF
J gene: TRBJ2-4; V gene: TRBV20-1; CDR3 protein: CSAREVFRGPLAKNIQYF
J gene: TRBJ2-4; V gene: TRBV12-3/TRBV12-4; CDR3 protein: CASSPWGDIKNIQYF
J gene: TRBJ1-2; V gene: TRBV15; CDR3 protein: CATSRATNYGYTF
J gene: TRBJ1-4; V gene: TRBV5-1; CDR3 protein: CASSSGGSANEKLFF
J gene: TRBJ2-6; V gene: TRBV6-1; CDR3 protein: CASSLGGGANVLTF
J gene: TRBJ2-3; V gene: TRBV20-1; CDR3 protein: CSARERPSTDTQYF
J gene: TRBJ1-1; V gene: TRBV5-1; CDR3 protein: CASRGTQQAIGNTEAFF
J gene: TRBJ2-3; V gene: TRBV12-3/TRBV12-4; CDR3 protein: CASSSPSGTGRTDTQYF
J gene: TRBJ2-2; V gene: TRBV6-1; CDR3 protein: CAARTSGKTGELFF
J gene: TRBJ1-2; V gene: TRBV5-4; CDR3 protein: CASSAAGQNYGYTF
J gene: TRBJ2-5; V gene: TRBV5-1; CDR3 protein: CASSRGETSGIETQYF
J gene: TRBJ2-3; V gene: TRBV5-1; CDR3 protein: CASSLAQGRDTQYF
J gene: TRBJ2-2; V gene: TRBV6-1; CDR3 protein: CASSEFAGNTGELFF
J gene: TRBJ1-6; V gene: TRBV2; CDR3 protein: CASSVETSSYNSPLHF
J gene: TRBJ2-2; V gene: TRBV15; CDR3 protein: CATSRPSGSGRSGELFF
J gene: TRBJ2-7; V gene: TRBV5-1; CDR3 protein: CASSLSSGNSYEQYF
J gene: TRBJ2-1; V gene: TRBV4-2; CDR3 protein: CASSQEGLAGGYNRNNEQFF
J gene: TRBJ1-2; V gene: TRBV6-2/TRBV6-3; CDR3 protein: CASKFGGFYGYTF
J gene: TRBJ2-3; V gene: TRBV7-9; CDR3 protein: CASSLMGGTPSTDTQYF
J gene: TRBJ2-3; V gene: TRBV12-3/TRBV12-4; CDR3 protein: CASRPGTGGPDTQYF
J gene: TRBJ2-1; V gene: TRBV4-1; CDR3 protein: CASSQEINNEQFF
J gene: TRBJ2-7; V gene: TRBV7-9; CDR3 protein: CASSPLAGGLSYEQYF
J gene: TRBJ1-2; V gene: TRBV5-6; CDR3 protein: CASSLLSVSGNGYTF
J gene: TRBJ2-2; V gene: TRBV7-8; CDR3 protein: CASNTGGANTGELFF
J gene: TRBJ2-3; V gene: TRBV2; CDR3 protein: CASLRGLDTQYF